The clone carrying this T cell receptor beta chain was seen just once. Its antigen is undetermined. Researchers ran the PCR with 60 Vbeta and 13 Jbeta primers. As handled by the study authors: There were around 80 million unique TCR beta chains by a later count, and some 10 million of them were shared. Method: immunoSEQ multiplex PCR; TCRdb's copy keeps in-frame clones and lacks some. V, J and clone size are those of that table, while D and trimming were read from the DNA. The data hold around 29,000 clones, with 60% to 80% observed a single time. The data stem from a study of cytomegalovirus exposure and HLA in healthy donors. Whole-study results and caveats: A link between a missense DCLRE1C variant and TCR beta V- and J-gene trimming emerged from a later analysis.

The clonotype comes from a male donor in good health and CMV-seropositive. Sequencing was done on a sample of PBMCs.

CDR3 bases: TGTGCCAGCAGTTTAACGCAGGGTTCATATGTTGGGACCCAGTACTTC. As protein: CASSLTQGSYVGTQYF. V gene TRBV27 combines with J gene TRBJ2-5; possible D gene TRBD1, 5 bases. V lost 2 bases to trimming and J lost 7 bases, with 20 bases between them. In germline, CDR1 is MNHEY, CDR2 SMNVEV (reference sequence). This CDR3 has 16 amino acids.